Below are 20 T cell receptor beta chains sequenced from a single sample in a study of vaccination effects on CD4 cells after COVID-19. Within the ViraFEST assay, antigen-specific CD4+ T cells underwent expansion with viral peptide pools prior to sequencing. Cells that had been cultured for less than eleven days were the source of isolated CD4+ T cells. The repertoire was sequenced with immunoSEQ multiplex PCR; TCRdb's copy has only in-frame clones and lacks some. The profile shows about 14,000 clones, just over 75% of them singletons. Which antigens these TCRs recognize remains unknown. Sequenced material: CD4+ T cells from PBMCs cultured with HCoV-229E spike peptides, taken before COVID-19 vaccination. The receptors shown here come from a human donor who received a COVID-19 vaccine.

V is TRBV7-8 and J is TRBJ2-7; the D gene could be TRBD1 or TRBD2 (5 bases each). CDR3 length: 15 residues. Germline-derived CDR1 and CDR2 are SGHVS and FQNEAQ. V was cut by 5 bases and J by 0 bases, with 14 bases left in between. The CDR3 coding sequence is TGTGCCAGCAGCGCGACCGGGGCATCCTCCTACGAGCAGTACTTC. Its protein product is CASSATGASSYEQYF.

The chain uses TRBV3-1 (or the pseudogene TRBV3-2) and TRBJ1-4; D might be TRBD1 (5 bases). The CDR3 extends over 17 amino acids. Trimming stripped 2 bases from V and 0 bases from J, with 13 bases between. Germline-derived CDR1 and CDR2 are LGHDT and YNNKEL (reference sequence). The CDR3 nucleotides are TGTGCCAGCAGCCAAATCCTTGACAGCGCAACTAATGAAAAACTGTTTTTT. This encodes CASSQILDSATNEKLFF.

This sequence joins TRBV5-5 and TRBJ1-4; possible D gene TRBD1, 6 bases. The germline V gene encodes CDR1 SGHKS and CDR2 YYEKEE (reference sequence). The CDR3 has 14 amino acids. V was shortened by 6 bases and J by 4 bases, with 13 bases between the two germline ends. CDR3 sequence (DNA): TGTGCCAGCACCCTGACAGGACTTAATGAAAAACTGTTTTTT. It is translated as CASTLTGLNEKLFF. The full variable domain, in which reference TRBV5-5 and TRBJ1-4 provide the parts outside the CDR3, is DAGVTQSPTHLIKTRGQQVTLRCSPISGHKSVSWYQQVLGQGPQFIFQYYEKEERGRGNFPDRFSARQFPNYSSELNVNALLLGDSALYLCASTLTGLNEKLFFGSGTQLSVL.

In its sample, this clone was seen a few times. This chain links TRBV6-1 with TRBJ1-2, with unresolved D. The germline V gene has CDR1 MNHNS and CDR2 SASEGT. Trimming pared 0 bases from V and 3 bases from J, leaving 11 bases between. This CDR3 has 15 residues. The chain's CDR3 is CASSEAGGVYYGYTF. CDR3 sequence (DNA): TGTGCCAGCAGTGAAGCGGGCGGGGTCTACTATGGCTACACCTTC.

This chain links TRBV3-1 (or the pseudogene TRBV3-2) with TRBJ1-3, with D unclear. The CDR3 contains 13 residues. V was pared by 2 bases and J by 3 bases, with 5 bases between. In germline, CDR1 is LGHDT, CDR2 YNNKEL (reference sequence). The CDR3 sequence: CASSQSVGNTIYF. In DNA form, the CDR3 reads TGTGCCAGCAGCCAAAGCGTTGGAAACACCATATATTTT.

V gene TRBV28 combines with J gene TRBJ2-2, with 9 bases that match TRBD1. The CDR3 is 16 amino acids. CDR1 and CDR2 (germline): MDHEN, SYDVKM. V shed 7 bases and J 7 bases; nucleotides not matched to a gene: 13. In DNA form, the CDR3 reads TGTGCCAGCACCACGGGACAGGGAGGTATCCACGGGGAGCTGTTTTTT. This translates into CASTTGQGGIHGELFF.

J is TRBJ2-7 and V is TRBV2; D is perhaps TRBD1 (6 bases). The CDR3 loop spans 15 amino acids. Germline-derived CDR1 and CDR2 are SNHLY and FYNNEI. The V end lost 7 bases, the J end lost 7 bases, and 23 bases lay between the germline ends. The CDR3 DNA reads TGTGCCAGCACCGAGCAGGGGCTGGGGACCGGGGAGCAGTACTTC. This sequence encodes CASTEQGLGTGEQYF.

J is TRBJ1-4 and V is TRBV4-1, with 7 bases lining up with TRBD1. Germline loops: CDR1 MGHRA, CDR2 YSYEKL. Trimming cost V 6 bases and J 8 bases; bases outside gene matches: 12. This CDR3 region has 15 residues. CDR3 coding DNA: TGCGCCAGCAGTCCTAGGGGGGGAGGGGGCGAAAAACTGTTTTTT. Translated: CASSPRGGGGEKLFF.

By sample share, this clone is large (0.1 to 1%). This chain uses TRBV6-2 or TRBV6-3 with TRBJ2-7; 10 bases agree with TRBD2. Per the germline V gene, CDR1 is MNHEY and CDR2 is SVGEGT. Trimming cost V 6 bases and J 0 bases; bases outside gene matches: 5. The length of the CDR3 is 15 residues. CDR3 sequence (DNA): TGTGCCAGCAGCCTAGCGGGAGCCCCCTCCTACGAGCAGTACTTC. It specifies CASSLAGAPSYEQYF.

This clone was seen just once. The chain recombines TRBV4-2 with TRBJ2-2; D ambiguous. CDR3 length equals 16 residues. Germline V gives CDR1 LGHNA, CDR2 YNFKEQ. The germline V and J ends were trimmed by 0 bases and 2 bases, with 10 bases remaining between them. CDR3 DNA sequence: TGTGCCAGCAGCCAAGATCCCTTGCGCAACACCGGGGAGCTGTTTTTT. Encoded protein: CASSQDPLRNTGELFF.

This sequence joins TRBV5-1 and TRBJ2-7, with 11 nucleotides matching TRBD2. The length of the CDR3 is 15 residues. Germline V lookup: CDR1 SGHRS, CDR2 YFSETQ. Trimming cost V 4 bases and J 7 bases; bases outside gene matches: 10. In nucleotides, the CDR3 is TGCGCCAGCAGCCTTTTAGCGGGGGGGACCCCGGAGCAGTACTTC. Encoded protein: CASSLLAGGTPEQYF.

V gene TRBV27 combines with J gene TRBJ1-5; D not resolved. The CDR3 contains 15 residues. The V end lost 3 bases, the J end lost 0 bases, and 9 bases lay between the germline ends. Germline V CDR1 and CDR2: MNHEY, SMNVEV (reference sequence). The CDR3 DNA reads TGTGCCAGCAGTTTTGCTGGGTTTAGCAATCAGCCCCAGCATTTT. Translated, it gives CASSFAGFSNQPQHF.

V gene TRBV6-5 combines with J gene TRBJ1-5; D not resolved. Germline CDR1 and CDR2: MNHEY and SVGAGI. The CDR3 runs to 15 residues. The V gene lost 5 bases and the J gene lost 0 bases, with 11 bases spanning the gap. The CDR3 region has the DNA TGTGCCAGCAGTCCCCGGCTGGATAGCAATCAGCCCCAGCATTTT. Protein product: CASSPRLDSNQPQHF.

V usage is TRBV6-4 and J usage is TRBJ1-6; the D gene is possibly TRBD1 (5 bases). Germline lookup yields CDR1 MRHNA and CDR2 SNTAGT. V lost 6 bases to trimming and J lost 3 bases, with 9 bases between them. The CDR3 covers 14 residues. The CDR3 loop is CASRDTNYNSPLHF. The CDR3 DNA reads as TGTGCCAGCAGGGACACCAACTATAATTCACCCCTCCACTTT.

Written as DNA, the CDR3 is TGCAGCGTCGATGACGGCGCAGGGACCATATATTTT. Its translation is CSVDDGAGTIYF. The chain is built from TRBV29-1 and TRBJ1-3; possibly TRBD1 for D (5 bases). Germline V gene sequence: CDR1 SQVTM, CDR2 ANQGSEA. Trimming left V 6 bases short and J 10 bases short, with 16 bases between. The CDR3 loop spans 12 amino acids.

The chain carries TRBV7-2 and TRBJ2-3; D assignment may be TRBD1 or TRBD2 (5 bases each). The germline CDR1 and CDR2 sequences are SGHTA and FQGNSA. Trimming removed 0 bases from V and 3 bases from J, with 7 bases in between. The CDR3 sequence is 14 residues long. CDR3 sequence reads: CASSLAGVTDTQYF. The CDR3, as DNA: TGTGCCAGCAGCTTAGCGGGGGTGACAGATACGCAGTATTTT.

V is TRBV10-3 and J is TRBJ2-7; TRBD2 is a possible D gene (6 bases). Germline values: CDR1 ENHRY, CDR2 SYGVKD. The CDR3 has 14 residues. Trimming removed 7 bases at V and 1 base at J, with 14 bases between. The CDR3 region is CAINNGGPSYEQYF. In DNA form, the CDR3 reads TGTGCCATCAACAACGGGGGTCCTTCCTACGAGCAGTACTTC.

The chain employs TRBV10-3 and TRBJ2-2, with 7 bases aligning to TRBD1. In germline, CDR1 is ENHRY, CDR2 SYGVKD. V lost 5 bases to trimming and J lost 2 bases; unmatched junction nucleotides: 14. The CDR3 has 18 amino acids. In nucleotides, the CDR3 is TGTGCCATCAGTAGAACCGACAGGGCGATAGCAAACACCGGGGAGCTGTTTTTT. Protein: CAISRTDRAIANTGELFF.

The sample holds a few counts of this clone. The CDR3 loop reads CASSSGQGRNYEQYF. The CDR3 coding sequence is TGTGCCAGCTCGTCAGGACAGGGACGGAACTACGAGCAGTACTTC. V gene TRBV18 combines with J gene TRBJ2-7; 8 positions agree with TRBD1. Germline assignment: CDR1 KGHSH and CDR2 LQKENI. After removal of 6 bases from V and 3 bases from J, the junction contained 10 bases not matched to a gene. The CDR3 is 15 residues long.

The J gene is TRBJ2-7, the V gene TRBV5-1, with TRBD2 identical over 9 bases. The V segment lost 0 bases and the J segment 3 bases; nucleotides outside the gene matches: 7. The CDR3 is 16 residues long. Germline values: CDR1 SGHRS, CDR2 YFSETQ. Written as DNA, the CDR3 is TGCGCCAGCAGCTTGGAAGCTAGCGGGAAGAGCTACGAGCAGTACTTC. Translated: CASSLEASGKSYEQYF.